These 25 T cell receptor beta chains were all obtained from the same sample, sequenced in a study of human CD8 memory T cell subsets. Libraries for TCR beta were constructed using UMI-labeled 5' RACE. Using the 5' RACE reads, TCRdb records one entry per CDR3 protein without DNA. The sample data list 10,000 or so distinct CDR3 sequences. The sample was CD8+ T cells from PBMCs. Receptors were obtained from a human donor in good health.

The CDR3 sequence: CASSQPTAPRDYTF. The chain couples TRBV28 to TRBJ1-2; TCRdb calls TRBD1, which cannot be checked without DNA. The CDR3 runs 14 residues. Germline CDR1 is MDHEN and CDR2 is SYDVKM.

J is TRBJ2-2 and V is TRBV5-1; the TCRdb D gene call, TRBD2, has no DNA to confirm it. Looked up from germline, CDR1 is SGHRS and CDR2 is YFSETQ. CDR3 length equals 15 residues. The CDR3 region is CASRIVPRDGGELFF.

The J gene is TRBJ1-1, the V gene TRBV19. Germline V CDR1 and CDR2: LNHDA, SQIVND (reference sequence). This CDR3 spans 13 amino acids. CDR3 in amino acids: CASSIVVNTEAFF. The variable domain in full, with the rest retrieved from reference TRBV19 and TRBJ1-1, is DGGITQSPKYLFRKEGQNVTLSCEQNLNHDAMYWYRQDPGQGLRLIYYSQIVNDFQKGDIAEGYSVSREKKESFPLTVTSAQKNPTAFYLCASSIVVNTEAFFGQGTRLTVV.

The CDR3 protein is CASSLLGGRNTEAFF. V is TRBV7-8 and J is TRBJ1-1; the D call from TCRdb, TRBD1, cannot be confirmed without DNA. The length of the CDR3 is 15 residues. The V gene's germline CDR1 is SGHVS and CDR2 FQNEAQ.

J is TRBJ2-3 and V is TRBV11-2; the TRBD1 assignment by TCRdb is unverifiable without DNA. Germline V lookup: CDR1 SGHAT, CDR2 FQNNGV. The CDR3 runs 15 residues. CDR3 residues: CASSLGGGRTDTQYF.

This sequence joins TRBV5-6 and TRBJ1-1; as DNA is missing, the TRBD1 call by TCRdb cannot be tested. This CDR3 is 14 amino acids long. Looked up from germline, CDR1 is SGHDT and CDR2 is YYEEEE. Here the CDR3 reads CASSLGGPNTEAFF.

J is TRBJ1-5 and V is TRBV2. CDR1 is SNHLY and CDR2 is FYNNEI in the germline V gene. The CDR3 has 15 residues. CDR3 sequence: CASRGYESSNQPQHF.

The J gene is TRBJ2-7, the V gene TRBV28; TCRdb picks TRBD2, but there is no DNA to check that call. Germline CDR1 is MDHEN and CDR2 is SYDVKM. The CDR3 spans 17 residues. The chain's CDR3 is CASSPPQSPVGLREQYF.

V and J are TRBV24-1 and TRBJ2-7. The CDR3 is 14 residues long. CDR1 is KGHDR and CDR2 is SFDVKD in the germline V gene. The CDR3 region is CATSDRGTRHEQYF.

The chain recombines TRBV14 with TRBJ2-7. This CDR3 has 13 residues. Looked up from germline, CDR1 is SGHDN and CDR2 is FVKESK. The CDR3: CASSPPGFHEQYF.

By frequency, this clonotype registers large (0.1 to 1%). The V call is TRBV6-1, the J call TRBJ1-5; without DNA, the TCRdb call of TRBD1 cannot be checked. There are 16 residues in the CDR3. In germline, CDR1 is MNHNS, CDR2 SASEGT. The CDR3 region is CASSESTGSGNQPQHF.

The chain joins TRBV7-9 to TRBJ1-3; no DNA is available, so the TRBD1 call from TCRdb remains unchecked. CDR1 and CDR2 (germline): SEHNR, FQNEAQ (reference sequence). CDR3 length: 15 amino acids. The CDR3 loop is CASSSPTDSGNTIYF.

The chain couples TRBV28 to TRBJ2-7; TCRdb names TRBD1, which stays unverified in the absence of DNA. The CDR3 has 12 residues. Germline CDR1 and CDR2: MDHEN and SYDVKM. The CDR3 is CASSFSGGEQYF. Full variable domain (outside the CDR3, taken from reference TRBV28 and TRBJ2-7): DVKVTQSSRYLVKRTGEKVFLECVQDMDHENMFWYRQDPGLGLRLIYFSYDVKMKEKGDIPEGYSVSREKKERFSLILESASTNQTSMYLCASSFSGGEQYFGPGTRLTVT.

The chain combines TRBV10-3 with TRBJ1-6. The CDR3 totals 14 residues. The V gene's germline CDR1 is ENHRY and CDR2 SYGVKD. CDR3 loop: CAITTDLPDSPLHF.

The rearrangement links TRBV19 to TRBJ2-2; TCRdb selects TRBD1, and the lack of DNA leaves this call unchecked. CDR3 size: 14 residues. Germline values: CDR1 LNHDA, CDR2 SQIVND (reference sequence). CDR3: CASSMRQGPGELFF.

The V and J genes are TRBV3-2 and TRBJ2-7. TRBV3-2 is flagged as a pseudogene. The CDR3 consists of 16 residues. The CDR3 sequence is CASSPRVRANFHEQYF.

The chain employs TRBV28 and TRBJ2-1; the TCRdb D gene call, TRBD2, has no DNA to confirm it. Germline assignment: CDR1 MDHEN and CDR2 SYDVKM. The CDR3 contains 16 residues. CDR3 protein: CASSPYGSRETFEQFF.

Considering frequency, this clonotype is medium-sized. This rearrangement joins TRBV12-3 or TRBV12-4 to TRBJ2-3; without DNA, the TCRdb call of TRBD1 cannot be checked. The CDR3 loop spans 14 amino acids. The CDR3 loop is CASSPGHSQDTQYF.

By frequency, this clonotype registers medium-sized (0.01 to 0.1%). This chain links TRBV7-6 with TRBJ2-2; TCRdb proposes TRBD1, but this gene call is untestable without DNA. The CDR3 extends over 18 amino acids. Germline V gene data show CDR1 as SGHVS and CDR2 as FNYEAQ. The CDR3 sequence is CASSPLGGAGTLVGELFF.

The CDR3 sequence: CASSDYRDQETQYF. The chain links TRBV2 to TRBJ2-5. The CDR3 length is 14 residues. Germline V gene sequence: CDR1 SNHLY, CDR2 FYNNEI.

V gene TRBV2 combines with J gene TRBJ1-6; the TCRdb D gene call, TRBD1, has no DNA to confirm it. CDR1 is SNHLY, CDR2 FYNNEI, per germline. CDR3 length equals 16 residues. The CDR3 reads CASSVRQASYNSPLHF. The entire variable domain, with the rest obtained from reference TRBV2 and TRBJ1-6, is as follows: EPEVTQTPSHQVTQMGQEVILRCVPISNHLYFYWYRQILGQKVEFLVSFYNNEISEKSEIFDDQFSVERPDGSNFTLKIRSTKLEDSAMYFCASSVRQASYNSPLHFGNGTRLTVT.

This clonotype is called medium-sized based on its frequency. The chain couples TRBV9 to TRBJ1-1; TCRdb reports TRBD1, a call that lacks DNA to check it against. The CDR3 covers 16 residues. Germline lookup yields CDR1 SGDLS and CDR2 YYNGEE. CDR3 amino acids: CASSVAGTGRNTEAFF.

The rearrangement joins TRBV27 to TRBJ1-1; there is no DNA to check the TCRdb D call of TRBD1. The germline gives CDR1 MNHEY, CDR2 SMNVEV (reference sequence). The CDR3 has 16 residues. CDR3: CASSFGTGLVNTEAFF.

This clonotype is labeled medium-sized (0.01 to 0.1%) based on frequency. The rearrangement uses TRBV20-1 and TRBJ1-5; TCRdb's assignment of TRBD1 cannot be checked, as there is no DNA. CDR1 is DFQATT and CDR2 is SNEGSKA in the germline V gene (reference sequence). The CDR3 contains 15 residues. The CDR3 reads CSAIWGGYGNQPQHF.

This clonotype is medium-sized (0.01 to 0.1%) by frequency. The chain is built from TRBV19 and TRBJ1-1; absent DNA, TCRdb's TRBD1 call cannot be checked. The germline V gene has CDR1 LNHDA and CDR2 SQIVND (reference sequence). This CDR3 spans 17 amino acids. The CDR3 region is CASSSGTGGASYTEAFF.